This T cell receptor beta chain appears in the sequencing data of a study of T-cell memory formation after mild COVID-19. Trimming took 5 bases from V and 2 from J; bases not matched to a gene: 5. Germline lookup yields CDR1 KGHDR and CDR2 SFDVKD. The CDR3 spans 14 residues. Each CDR3 protein is one row after TCRdb ran MiXCR on the 5' RACE reads. The sample lists about 470,000 distinct CDR3 sequences, roughly 20% occurring once. The specimen sequenced was PBMCs or a T cell subset sorted from them (not recorded which). This receptor was identified in an adult woman who had mild COVID-19 (a few samples of this study predate the infection). Cell type and time point are not known. This chain connects TRBV24-1 to TRBJ2-7, with 7 positions matching TRBD1. The CDR3 DNA follows: TGTGCCACCAGTGGGGCAGGGGGAACCTACGAGCAGTACTTC. Translated: CATSGAGGTYEQYF.